These 2 T cell receptor beta chains originate from one sample sequenced in a study of a mutant IDH1 vaccine in newly diagnosed glioma. Profiling relied on immunoSEQ multiplex PCR, and the TCRdb table lists in-frame clones only, not all of them. The repertoire holds 40,000 to 55,000 clones, about 91% seen once, with over 2% in the top ten. Regarding time point: week 11, during vaccination. Topical imiquimod was applied with each vaccine dose, which held 300 ug of mutant IDH1 20-mer peptide. What these receptors recognize is not known. The specimen comprised PBMCs, sampled from a glioma patient whose treatment included an IDH1 peptide vaccine. The receptors here all came from a man aged 45 to 65 with glioma.

The J gene is TRBJ1-6, the V gene TRBV27, with 7 bases lining up with TRBD1. Germline loops: CDR1 MNHEY, CDR2 SMNVEV (reference sequence). The ends lost 3 bases at V and 8 bases at J; junction bases unmatched: 4. This CDR3 contains 14 residues. The CDR3 coding sequence is TGTGCCAGCAGTTTGGGACAGAGCTATTCACCCCTCCACTTT. It codes for CASSLGQSYSPLHF.

The V call is TRBV19, the J call TRBJ1-4; 10 bases line up with TRBD1. The germline CDR1 and CDR2 sequences are LNHDA and SQIVND (reference sequence). J lost 9 bases, V lost 5 bases, and 15 bases had no gene match. CDR3 length: 17 amino acids. The DNA for the CDR3 is TGTGCCAGTAGTCCAACAACCCCGGACAGGGGGGCTAAAAAACTGTTTTTT. This translates into CASSPTTPDRGAKKLFF.